Below, 10 T cell receptor beta chains from the same sample are listed, as sequenced in a study of CD8 T cells in ankylosing spondylitis. TCRdb independently ran MiXCR on the 5' RACE reads; one entry per CDR3 protein. The sample carries about 350,000 distinct CDR3 sequences, about 20% recorded once. Sequencing was performed on blood, either unsorted or a sorted T cell fraction (not recorded which). The receptors stem from a male donor with ankylosing spondylitis or in good health (not recorded which).

This clonotype was detected ten times or more. This chain uses TRBV12-3 or TRBV12-4 with TRBJ1-5; 10 bases fit TRBD1. CDR3 length equals 14 residues. V dropped 4 bases and J dropped 6; count of bases not matched to a gene: 3. CDR3 amino acids: CASSSGTGVQPQHF. Written as DNA, the CDR3 is TGTGCCAGCAGTTCCGGGACAGGGGTTCAGCCCCAGCATTTT.

This clonotype was seen a handful of times. The chain joins TRBV4-2 to TRBJ2-3; TRBD1 agrees at 8 bases. Germline V CDR1 and CDR2: LGHNA, YNFKEQ. CDR3 size: 16 residues. Trimming removed 0 bases from V and 4 bases from J; junction bases left unmatched: 6. The CDR3: CASSQDPQGAADTQYF. CDR3 DNA: TGTGCCAGCAGCCAAGATCCCCAGGGGGCCGCAGATACGCAGTATTTT.

The chain couples TRBV2 to TRBJ2-1, with 8 bases matching TRBD2. V lost 10 bases, J lost 0 bases, and 17 bases stayed unmatched. The CDR3 has 18 residues. Germline CDR1 reads SNHLY; CDR2 reads FYNNEI. The CDR3 reads CAISFRRGASSSYNEQFF. The CDR3 bases are TGTGCCATCAGCTTCCGGCGGGGGGCCTCGAGCTCCTACAATGAGCAGTTCTTC. The variable domain in full, with the rest retrieved from reference TRBV2 and TRBJ2-1, is EPEVTQTPSHQVTQMGQEVILRCVPISNHLYFYWYRQILGQKVEFLVSFYNNEISEKSEIFDDQFSVERPDGSNFTLKIRSTKLEDSAMYFCAISFRRGASSSYNEQFFGPGTRLTVL.

This clonotype has more than one count but fewer than ten. The genes are TRBV10-2 and TRBJ2-7; no firm D call. Trimming stripped 6 bases from V and 2 bases from J, with 14 bases between. The CDR3 runs 14 residues. The germline V gene encodes CDR1 WSHSY and CDR2 SAAADI. CDR3 sequence: CASRPSSSPYEQYF. The CDR3 nucleotides are TGCGCCAGCAGACCGTCTAGTTCCCCCTACGAGCAGTACTTC.

This clonotype has more than one count but fewer than ten. The chain joins TRBV5-6 to TRBJ2-7; TRBD1 aligns across 7 bases. J gave up 3 bases and V 2 bases, and 5 bases lay outside the gene matches. CDR3 length: 14 residues. Germline V CDR1 and CDR2: SGHDT, YYEEEE. The CDR3 DNA reads as TGTGCCAGCAGCTTATCGGGACAGAGCTACGAGCAGTACTTC. Encoded protein: CASSLSGQSYEQYF.

This clonotype was seen only a few times. This rearrangement joins TRBV4-1 to TRBJ2-3; D is uncertain. Trimming took 5 bases from V and 6 from J, leaving 18 bases between them. The CDR3 is 15 amino acids. The germline V gene encodes CDR1 MGHRA and CDR2 YSYEKL. CDR3: CASSSIIRDFDTQYF. As DNA, the CDR3 is TGCGCCAGCAGCTCGATTATTAGGGATTTTGATACGCAGTATTTT.

This clonotype showed up just once. This rearrangement joins TRBV3-1 to TRBJ2-3, with D possibly called TRBD1 or TRBD2 (5 bases each). The CDR3 loop spans 14 amino acids. The germline gives CDR1 LGHDT, CDR2 YNNKEL (reference sequence). Trimming took 1 base from V and 9 from J, leaving 14 bases between them. CDR3 loop: CASSQGGRHGTQYF. The CDR3 coding sequence is TGTGCCAGCAGCCAAGGGGGACGGCACGGGACGCAGTATTTT.

This chain uses TRBV13 with TRBJ2-6; TRBD1 matches 8 bases. J lost 0 bases, V lost 4 bases, and 5 bases had no gene match. CDR3 size: 17 residues. The germline CDR1 and CDR2 sequences are PRHDT and FYEKMQ (reference sequence). CDR3 in amino acids: CASSSITGGSGANVLTF. In nucleotides, the CDR3 is TGTGCCAGCAGCTCTATAACAGGGGGCTCTGGGGCCAACGTCCTGACTTTC.

This clonotype turned up a few times. This chain connects TRBV27 to TRBJ2-3; no clear D. Germline CDR1 reads MNHEY; CDR2 reads SMNVEV (reference sequence). CDR3 size: 14 residues. Trimming pared 5 bases from V and 6 bases from J, leaving 15 bases between. Here the CDR3 reads CASSPRQGGDTQYF. DNA for the CDR3: TGTGCCAGCAGTCCCAGACAAGGTGGGGATACGCAGTATTTT.

This clonotype was seen only a few times. CDR3 protein: CASRTDRYSGNTIYF. CDR3 coding DNA: TGTGCCAGCAGGACGGACCGTTACTCTGGAAACACCATATATTTT. The chain recombines TRBV12-3 or TRBV12-4 with TRBJ1-3; D gene uncertain. The CDR3 runs 15 residues. Trimming shortened V by 6 bases and J by 0 bases, and 12 bases separated the two germline ends.